These T cell receptor beta chains were read from a single sample in a study of blood T cell repertoires in COVID-19. TCRdb keeps only in-frame clones here, not all; method: immunoSEQ multiplex PCR. The sample carries more than 350,000 clones, about 90% recorded once. What was sequenced was peripheral blood. The source of these receptors is a woman in her twenties or thirties with COVID-19, enrolled during active disease. Each CDR3 is given with its conserved first and last residue. D genes are given only for firm matches. Only part of the rows carry a size: once, few, many, or a class if the clone is expanded.

V: TRBV19
size: .
J: TRBJ1-2
D: .
DNA: TGTGCCAGTAGCCCTCCCGTTGGCAGGGGAGGGTATGGCTACACCTTC
CDR3: CASSPPVGRGGYGYTF

V: TRBV19
size: .
J: TRBJ2-2
D: TRBD1
DNA: TGTGCCACGCGGACAGGGGAGAACACCGGGGAGCTGTTTTTT
CDR3: CATRTGENTGELFF

V: TRBV5-8
size: .
J: TRBJ2-5
D: TRBD1
DNA: TGTGCCAGCAGCTTAGGGACAGAGGGCCGAGAGACCCAGTACTTC
CDR3: CASSLGTEGRETQYF

V: TRBV4-1
size: few
J: TRBJ2-1
D: .
DNA: TGCGCCAGCAGCCAAGATGGGCAGGGTTTGTTCTTC
CDR3: CASSQDGQGLFF

V: TRBV4-1
size: .
J: TRBJ1-1
D: TRBD1
DNA: TGCGCCAGCAGCCAAAGGTCAGGGGGCTGGAACACTGAAGCTTTCTTT
CDR3: CASSQRSGGWNTEAFF

V: TRBV28
size: .
J: TRBJ1-1
D: .
DNA: TGTGCCAGCAGGAGGACTACTGAAGCTTTCTTT
CDR3: CASRRTTEAFF

V: TRBV5-6
size: once
J: TRBJ2-5
D: .
DNA: TGTGCCAGCAGCTTGCGACAGGAATACCAAGAGACCCAGTACTTC
CDR3: CASSLRQEYQETQYF

V: TRBV5-1
size: .
J: TRBJ2-7
D: TRBD2
DNA: TGCGCCAGCAGCAAACTAGCGGGGGACTCCTACGAGCAGTACTTC
CDR3: CASSKLAGDSYEQYF

V: TRBV11-2
size: .
J: TRBJ2-1
D: TRBD2
DNA: TGTGCCAGCAGCTTAAGCCAGCGGGAGAACCATGAGCAGTTCTTC
CDR3: CASSLSQRENHEQFF

V: TRBV7-8
size: .
J: TRBJ2-2
D: TRBD1
DNA: TGTGCCAGCAGCGCCCGACAGGGGATGGTGTTTTTT
CDR3: CASSARQGMVFF

V: TRBV19
size: .
J: TRBJ2-7
D: .
DNA: TGTGCCAGTAGTATTAGGTCATCAGGCTACGAGCAGTACTTC
CDR3: CASSIRSSGYEQYF

V: TRBV5-5
size: once
J: TRBJ1-1
D: .
DNA: TGTGCCAGCAGCCTCCCATCGAGCGAAGAAGCTTTCTTT
CDR3: CASSLPSSEEAFF

V: TRBV6-4
size: .
J: TRBJ2-3
D: TRBD2
DNA: TGTGCCAGCAGTGAGATCTCTAGCGGGGCGACAGATACGCAGTATTTT
CDR3: CASSEISSGATDTQYF

V: TRBV28
size: .
J: TRBJ2-3
D: .
DNA: TGTGCCAGCAGTCCCTTGGGCCAGAACATCGCAGATACGCAGTATTTT
CDR3: CASSPLGQNIADTQYF

V: TRBV21-1
size: .
J: TRBJ1-2
D: .
DNA: TGTGCCAGCAGCAAAGGGGCAGATAACTATGGCTACACCTTC
CDR3: CASSKGADNYGYTF

V: TRBV15
size: .
J: TRBJ1-2
D: .
DNA: TGTGCCACCAGCAGTTGGGACACCGTTTCCTTCAGGGGCTACACCTTC
CDR3: CATSSWDTVSFRGYTF

V: TRBV14
size: .
J: TRBJ2-2
D: .
DNA: TGTGCCAGCAGCCGTTACGGGAGAGGCACCGGGGAGCTGTTTTTT
CDR3: CASSRYGRGTGELFF

V: TRBV3-1/TRBV3-2
size: .
J: TRBJ2-3
D: .
DNA: TGTGCCAGCAGCCAGTCTAGCACAGATACGCAGTATTTT
CDR3: CASSQSSTDTQYF

V: TRBV7-2
size: .
J: TRBJ2-3
D: TRBD2
DNA: TGTGCCAGCAGCTGGCGGGGGGGCAGCACAGATACGCAGTATTTT
CDR3: CASSWRGGSTDTQYF

V: TRBV19
size: .
J: TRBJ1-5
D: .
DNA: TGTGCCAGTAGTATATGGACAGATCAGCCCCAGCATTTT
CDR3: CASSIWTDQPQHF

V: TRBV4-2
size: .
J: TRBJ1-1
D: .
DNA: TGTGCCAGCAGCTCATCTAAGGGGGGGCCCACTGAAGCTTTCTTT
CDR3: CASSSSKGGPTEAFF

V: TRBV7-9
size: .
J: TRBJ1-5
D: .
DNA: TGTGCCAGCAGCTTAGAAACAGCTAATCAGCCCCAGCATTTT
CDR3: CASSLETANQPQHF

V: TRBV21-1
size: .
J: TRBJ2-5
D: .
DNA: TGTGCCAGCAGCAAACACCCAGCGGACAGGGCCCGGGAGACCCAGTACTTC
CDR3: CASSKHPADRARETQYF

V: TRBV18
size: .
J: TRBJ2-1
D: .
DNA: TGTGCCAGCTCACCCCCTGGGGGAGGCTCCTACAATGAGCAGTTCTTC
CDR3: CASSPPGGGSYNEQFF

V: TRBV7-9
size: .
J: TRBJ1-3
D: .
DNA: TGTGCCCTCACTCAGAAAATCGGGGTCCACTCTGGAAACACCATATATTTT
CDR3: CALTQKIGVHSGNTIYF

V: TRBV2
size: few
J: TRBJ1-1
D: .
DNA: TGTGCCAGCAGTCGTAACCTTGAAGGGACACCAGAAGCTTTCTTT
CDR3: CASSRNLEGTPEAFF

V: TRBV7-2
size: .
J: TRBJ1-1
D: .
DNA: TGTGCCAGCACCCCTGGCCGGGGAGACACTGAAGCTTTCTTT
CDR3: CASTPGRGDTEAFF

V: TRBV27
size: once
J: TRBJ1-1
D: .
DNA: TGTGCCAGCAGTTTAAATCGAGTCATGAACACTGAAGCTTTCTTT
CDR3: CASSLNRVMNTEAFF

V: TRBV9
size: .
J: TRBJ1-3
D: TRBD1
DNA: TGTGCCAGCAGCGGACAGGGGACGGTCACCTCTGGAAACACCATATATTTT
CDR3: CASSGQGTVTSGNTIYF

V: TRBV3-1/TRBV3-2
size: .
J: TRBJ2-5
D: .
DNA: TGTGCCAGCAGCCATCCCAGACAGGTAGCTCCTCTGGAGACCCAGTACTTC
CDR3: CASSHPRQVAPLETQYF

V: TRBV18
size: .
J: TRBJ1-4
D: TRBD1
DNA: TGTGCCAGCTCACGGACAGGGAACAGGGAAAAACTGTTTTTT
CDR3: CASSRTGNREKLFF

V: TRBV6-5
size: few
J: TRBJ1-3
D: TRBD1
DNA: TGTGCCAGCAGTTCAACCCCGGGACAGGGGATGGAGACCATATATTTT
CDR3: CASSSTPGQGMETIYF

V: TRBV2
size: few
J: TRBJ1-1
D: TRBD1
DNA: TGTGCCAGCTTCCTTCGACAGGGTCGGCGAACTGAAGCTTTCTTT
CDR3: CASFLRQGRRTEAFF

V: TRBV2
size: once
J: TRBJ2-1
D: .
DNA: TGTGCCAGCAGTGAATGGCCACGGGACAATGAGCAGTTCTTC
CDR3: CASSEWPRDNEQFF